The rows below give T cell receptor beta chains drawn from one sample of a study of PD-L1 blockade in urothelial cancer. Assay: immunoSEQ multiplex PCR; the TCRdb copy retains only in-frame clones and omits some. The sample shows roughly 40,000 clones, around nine tenths of them seen only once. Sequenced here: PBMCs, sampled around atezolizumab (anti-PD-L1) treatment. Receptors originate from a donor aged 40 or over with urothelial cancer. Both conserved end residues are part of each CDR3. The D gene is left open where the match is weak. Some rows have no size entry. The others give once, few or many, or a class for an expanded clone.

V gene	D gene	clone size	CDR3 length	J gene	CDR3 DNA	CDR3 protein
TRBV19	-	-	14	TRBJ2-1	TGTGCCAGTAGTATAGGGGAGCTTTACAATGAGCAGTTCTTC	CASSIGELYNEQFF
TRBV28	-	-	15	TRBJ1-2	TGTGCCAGCAGTTTCTTTGGGGGGGGGATCTATGGCTACACCTTC	CASSFFGGGIYGYTF
TRBV7-3	TRBD2	once	14	TRBJ2-7	TGTGCCAGCAGCCCAGCGGGGGGACCCTACGAGCAGTACTTC	CASSPAGGPYEQYF
TRBV11-3	TRBD2	few	16	TRBJ2-1	TGTGCCAGCAGCTGGAGCGGGAGGGGGGCCTACAATGAGCAGTTCTTC	CASSWSGRGAYNEQFF
TRBV19	-	-	14	TRBJ2-1	TGTGCCAGTGCCCGACAGGTCTCCTACAATGAGCAGTTCTTC	CASARQVSYNEQFF
TRBV27	-	-	11	TRBJ1-3	TGTGCCAGCAGCAGAGGAAACACCATATATTTT	CASSRGNTIYF
TRBV30	-	-	13	TRBJ1-2	TGTGCCTGGAGGGCACAGGGTTGGTATGGCTACACCTTC	CAWRAQGWYGYTF
TRBV5-4	-	-	15	TRBJ2-4	TGTGCCAGCAGCTTGGGCGGGTCGGGTAAAAACATTCAGTACTTC	CASSLGGSGKNIQYF
TRBV7-9	-	-	14	TRBJ2-1	TGTGCCAGCAGCTTAGGGGGGGATTACAATGAGCAGTTCTTC	CASSLGGDYNEQFF
TRBV7-9	-	-	19	TRBJ2-3	TGTGCCAGCAGCTTAGTTCTGGCGGGCCGGCCGGACGGCACAGATACGCAGTATTTT	CASSLVLAGRPDGTDTQYF
TRBV6-6	-	few	13	TRBJ1-5	TGTGCCAGCAGTCCGGGACTGCTTCAGCCCCAGCATTTT	CASSPGLLQPQHF
TRBV2	-	once	14	TRBJ2-1	TGTGCCACCACCGGACTGGGGGCTTACAATGAGCAGTTCTTC	CATTGLGAYNEQFF
TRBV7-9	-	-	12	TRBJ1-2	TGTGCCAGCAGCACCCAGGAGGGTGGCTACACCTTC	CASSTQEGGYTF
TRBV10-3	-	-	14	TRBJ1-3	TGTGCCATCAGTCCGGGGGGACTTGGAAACACCATATATTTT	CAISPGGLGNTIYF